A single TCR beta chain is shown here with its context. This sample was included in a study of blood T cells in healthy people across ages. Trimming took 4 bases from V and 2 from J; bases not matched to a gene: 7. This CDR3 has 16 amino acids. Germline V gene lookup returns CDR1 SEHNR and CDR2 FQNEAQ (reference sequence). Primers used in a second PCR of about 6 to 12 cycles were a sample-barcoded 5' primer and a J-beta primer mix. A tag from a template-switch adaptor with 12 random nucleotides marked each cDNA molecule. TCRdb reprocessed the 5' RACE reads via MiXCR and lists one record per CDR3 protein. The sample comprises 1.6 million or so distinct CDR3 sequences, about 32% of which are singletons, and approximately 11% rests with the top ten.

This clonotype originated in a woman aged 25 to 39 in good health. This chain links TRBV7-9 with TRBJ2-7; 11 bases line up with TRBD1. Sequencing was done on a sample of blood. CDR3 in amino acids: CASSSTPGQGAYEQYF. The DNA for the CDR3 is TGTGCCAGCAGCTCAACTCCGGGACAGGGGGCCTACGAGCAGTACTTC.